This is a list of T cell receptor beta chains from one sample in a study of CD8 T cells in Susac syndrome. TCRdb reprocessed the immunoSEQ multiplex PCR reads with MiXCR, giving one entry per CDR3 protein. The top ten clones hold approximately 0.08% of a sample with about 150,000 distinct CDR3 sequences, around 95% of them seen once. Sequencing input: CD4+ T cells from PBMCs. These receptors all stem from a human donor with Susac syndrome. Each CDR3 is given with its conserved first and last residue.

j_call: TRBJ1-2
v_call: TRBV28
cdr3_aa: CASQGSPNYGYTF

j_call: TRBJ2-3
v_call: TRBV28
cdr3_aa: CASSPRGRSTDTQYF

j_call: TRBJ2-5
v_call: TRBV15
cdr3_aa: CATSKGTEFETQYF

j_call: TRBJ2-5
v_call: TRBV15
cdr3_aa: CATSKGDHQETQYF

j_call: TRBJ2-5
v_call: TRBV25-1
cdr3_aa: CASSEYGVETQYF

j_call: TRBJ2-3
v_call: TRBV18
cdr3_aa: CASSHPDTQYF

j_call: TRBJ2-1
v_call: TRBV7-2
cdr3_aa: CASSLVASGGYSSYNEQFF

j_call: TRBJ2-1
v_call: TRBV20-1
cdr3_aa: CSASPGGPISEQFF

j_call: TRBJ2-7
v_call: TRBV29-1
cdr3_aa: CSALLTTSSYEQYF

j_call: TRBJ2-7
v_call: TRBV6-5
cdr3_aa: CASSSTGGIIYEQYF

j_call: TRBJ1-3
v_call: TRBV4-1
cdr3_aa: CASSQGTASSGNTIYF

j_call: TRBJ1-1
v_call: TRBV20-1
cdr3_aa: CSASMRGIRYTEAFF

j_call: TRBJ2-1
v_call: TRBV7-3
cdr3_aa: CASSLATDNEQFF

j_call: TRBJ1-2
v_call: TRBV20-1
cdr3_aa: CSPTGTYGYTF

j_call: TRBJ2-1
v_call: TRBV28
cdr3_aa: CASSTGPNNEQFF

j_call: TRBJ1-1
v_call: TRBV2
cdr3_aa: CASSVRVYNTEAFF

j_call: TRBJ1-3
v_call: TRBV4-1
cdr3_aa: CASSQDRSGNTIYF